The 7 T cell receptor beta chains presented below share a single source sample, sequenced in a study of cytomegalovirus exposure and HLA in healthy donors. The PCR employed 60 Vbeta primers together with 13 Jbeta primers. The assay was immunoSEQ multiplex PCR, and TCRdb's table has in-frame clones only and misses some. Of some 160,000 clones listed, 65% to 90% are singletons. Material for sequencing was PBMCs. The receptors originated from a young woman in good health and CMV-seronegative.

The V call is TRBV6-6, the J call TRBJ1-1; D not certain. CDR3 length: 13 residues. Germline CDR1 reads MNHNY; CDR2 reads SVGAGI (reference sequence). V was shortened by 2 bases and J by 3 bases, with 7 bases between the two germline ends. CDR3 amino acids: CASSYLGDTEAFF. The CDR3 DNA is TGTGCCAGCAGTTACCTGGGCGACACTGAAGCTTTCTTT.

V gene TRBV7-2 combines with J gene TRBJ1-2; a weak D match, TRBD1 (5 bases). Germline CDR1 is SGHTA and CDR2 is FQGNSA. The CDR3 sequence is 14 residues long. Trimming removed 4 bases from V and 3 bases from J, with 12 bases in between. The CDR3 sequence: CASSWGGEDYGYTF. The CDR3 DNA reads TGTGCCAGCAGCTGGGGAGGGGAGGACTATGGCTACACCTTC.

The chain couples TRBV6-1 to TRBJ2-3; a weak D match, TRBD2 (6 bases). The CDR3 totals 14 residues. In germline, CDR1 is MNHNS, CDR2 SASEGT. V shed 1 base and J shed 5 bases, with 10 bases lying between them. The CDR3 sequence is CASSEEAGRDTQYF. CDR3 in DNA: TGTGCCAGCAGTGAAGAGGCCGGGAGAGATACGCAGTATTTT.

Of note for this clone: Other DNA sequences in the sample encode the same CDR3. The chain has TRBV29-1 and TRBJ2-3, with TRBD2 matching over 10 bases. Germline assignment: CDR1 SQVTM and CDR2 ANQGSEA. The junction had 6 bases not matched to a gene; V was cut back by 6 bases and J by 0 bases. The length of the CDR3 is 15 residues. Here the CDR3 reads CSVILAGYSTDTQYF. CDR3 DNA sequence: TGCAGCGTCATACTAGCGGGATACAGCACAGATACGCAGTATTTT.

V usage is TRBV14 and J usage is TRBJ2-5, with D hard to call. There are 13 residues in the CDR3. Germline V lookup: CDR1 SGHDN, CDR2 FVKESK. V shed 2 bases and J shed 5 bases, with 9 bases lying between them. CDR3 in DNA: TGTGCCAGCAGCCAAAGGTTCGGGGAGACCCAGTACTTC. This sequence encodes CASSQRFGETQYF.

This rearrangement joins TRBV19 to TRBJ1-1; possible D gene TRBD1, 5 bases. The CDR3 runs 15 residues. The germline V gene encodes CDR1 LNHDA and CDR2 SQIVND (reference sequence). V was cut by 3 bases and J by 5 bases, with 16 bases left in between. CDR3 nucleotide sequence: TGTGCCAGTAGTATTACAGGACCAAGGAAAACTGAAGCTTTCTTT. Protein sequence: CASSITGPRKTEAFF.

This chain uses TRBV5-1 with TRBJ2-1; 7 positions match TRBD2. The CDR3 has 15 amino acids. V lost 1 base and J lost 2; bases outside the gene matches: 3. Germline-derived CDR1 and CDR2 are SGHRS and YFSETQ. DNA of the CDR3: TGCGCCAGCAGCTTGATGGGGACTACCTACAATGAGCAGTTCTTC. This gives the protein CASSLMGTTYNEQFF.